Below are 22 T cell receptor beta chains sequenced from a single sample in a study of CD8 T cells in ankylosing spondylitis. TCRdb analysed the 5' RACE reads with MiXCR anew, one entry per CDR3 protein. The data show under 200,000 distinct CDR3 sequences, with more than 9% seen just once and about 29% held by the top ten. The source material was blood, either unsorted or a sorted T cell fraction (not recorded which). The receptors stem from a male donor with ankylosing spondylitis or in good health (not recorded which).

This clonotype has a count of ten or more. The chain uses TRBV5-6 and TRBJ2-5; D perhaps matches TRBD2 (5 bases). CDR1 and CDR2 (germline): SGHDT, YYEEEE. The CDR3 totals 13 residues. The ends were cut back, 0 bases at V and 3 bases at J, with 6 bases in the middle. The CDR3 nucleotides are TGTGCCAGCAGCTTGGTGGGAGAAGAGACCCAGTACTTC. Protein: CASSLVGEETQYF. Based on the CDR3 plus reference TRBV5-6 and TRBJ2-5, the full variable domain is DAGVTQSPTHLIKTRGQQVTLRCSPKSGHDTVSWYQQALGQGPQFIFQYYEEEERQRGNFPDRFSGHQFPNYSSELNVNALLLGDSALYLCASSLVGEETQYFGPGTRLLVL.

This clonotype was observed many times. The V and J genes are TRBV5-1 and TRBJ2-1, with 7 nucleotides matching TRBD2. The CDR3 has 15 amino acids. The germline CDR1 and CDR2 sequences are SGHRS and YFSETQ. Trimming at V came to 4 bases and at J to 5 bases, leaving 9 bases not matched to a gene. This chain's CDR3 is CASSLDPGTNNEQFF. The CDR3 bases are TGCGCCAGCAGCCTGGACCCCGGGACTAACAATGAGCAGTTCTTC. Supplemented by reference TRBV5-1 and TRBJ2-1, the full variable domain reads KAGVTQTPRYLIKTRGQQVTLSCSPISGHRSVSWYQQTPGQGLQFLFEYFSETQRNKGNFPGRFSGRQFSNSRSEMNVSTLELGDSALYLCASSLDPGTNNEQFFGPGTRLTVL.

CDR3 protein: CASSTQGAQQFF. The DNA for the CDR3 is TGTGCCAGCAGTACACAGGGGGCCCAGCAGTTCTTC. The chain joins TRBV2 to TRBJ2-1; 9 bases map to TRBD1. The CDR3 is 12 residues long. Trimming removed 5 bases from V and 11 bases from J; junction bases left unmatched: 4. CDR1 SNHLY and CDR2 FYNNEI come from the germline V gene.

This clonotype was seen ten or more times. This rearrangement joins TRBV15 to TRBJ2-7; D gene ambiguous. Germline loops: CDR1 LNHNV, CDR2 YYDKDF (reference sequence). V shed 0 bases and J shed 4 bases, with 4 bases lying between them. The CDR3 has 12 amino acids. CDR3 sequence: CATSREGYEQYF. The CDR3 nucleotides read TGTGCCACCAGCAGAGAGGGATACGAGCAGTACTTC.

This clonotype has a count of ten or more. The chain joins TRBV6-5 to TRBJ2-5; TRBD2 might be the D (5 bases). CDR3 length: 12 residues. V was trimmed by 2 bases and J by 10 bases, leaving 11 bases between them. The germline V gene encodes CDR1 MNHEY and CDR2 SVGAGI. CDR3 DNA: TGTGCCAGCAGTTACGGACCCGGGGACCAGTACTTC. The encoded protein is CASSYGPGDQYF.

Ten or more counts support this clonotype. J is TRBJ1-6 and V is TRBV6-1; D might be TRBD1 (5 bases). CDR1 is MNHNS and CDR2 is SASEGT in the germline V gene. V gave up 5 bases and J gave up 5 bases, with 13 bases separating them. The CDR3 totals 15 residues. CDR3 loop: CASSPPGLDNSPLHF. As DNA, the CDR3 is TGTGCCAGCAGTCCGCCGGGACTTGATAATTCACCCCTCCACTTT.

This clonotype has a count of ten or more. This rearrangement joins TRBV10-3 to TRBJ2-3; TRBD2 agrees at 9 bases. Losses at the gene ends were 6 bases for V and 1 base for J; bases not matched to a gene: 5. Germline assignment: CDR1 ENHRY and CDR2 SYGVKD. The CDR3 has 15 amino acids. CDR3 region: CAIRTIAGGTDTQYF. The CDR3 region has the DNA TGTGCCATCAGGACAATAGCGGGAGGCACAGATACGCAGTATTTT.

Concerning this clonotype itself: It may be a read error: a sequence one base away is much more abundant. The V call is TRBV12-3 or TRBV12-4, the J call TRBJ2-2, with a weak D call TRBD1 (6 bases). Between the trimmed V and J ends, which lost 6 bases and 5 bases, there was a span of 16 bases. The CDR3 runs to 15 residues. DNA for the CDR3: TGTGCCAGCAGCCGGTGGGACATCGGGACCGGGGAGCTGTTTTTT. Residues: CASSRWDIGTGELFF.

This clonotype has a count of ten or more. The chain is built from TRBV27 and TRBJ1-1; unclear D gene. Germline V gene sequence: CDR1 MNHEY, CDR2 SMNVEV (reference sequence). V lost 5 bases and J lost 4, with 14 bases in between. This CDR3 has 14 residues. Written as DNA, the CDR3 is TGTGCCAGCAGTCCCTTAACGGGAGGCACTGAAGCTTTCTTT. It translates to CASSPLTGGTEAFF.

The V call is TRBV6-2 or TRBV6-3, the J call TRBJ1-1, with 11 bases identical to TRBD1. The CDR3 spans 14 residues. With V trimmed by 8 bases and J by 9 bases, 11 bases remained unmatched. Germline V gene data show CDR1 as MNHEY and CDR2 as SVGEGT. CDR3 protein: CASEDRGRWGQAFF. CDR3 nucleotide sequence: TGTGCCAGCGAGGACAGGGGGCGTTGGGGTCAAGCTTTCTTT.

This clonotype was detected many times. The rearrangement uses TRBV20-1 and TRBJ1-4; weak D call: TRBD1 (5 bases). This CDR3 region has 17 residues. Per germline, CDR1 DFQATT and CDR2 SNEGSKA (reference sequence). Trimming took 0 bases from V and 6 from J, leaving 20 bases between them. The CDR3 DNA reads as TGCAGTGCTAGAGACTCAGGGACGGGACTTCTAGATGAAAAACTGTTTTTT. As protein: CSARDSGTGLLDEKLFF.

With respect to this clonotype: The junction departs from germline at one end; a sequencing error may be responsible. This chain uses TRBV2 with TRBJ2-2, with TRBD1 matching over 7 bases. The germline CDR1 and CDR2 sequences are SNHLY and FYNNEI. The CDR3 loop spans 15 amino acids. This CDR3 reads CTSSEMTGPTGELFF. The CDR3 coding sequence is TGTACCAGCAGTGAAATGACAGGGCCCACCGGGGAGCTGTTTTTT.

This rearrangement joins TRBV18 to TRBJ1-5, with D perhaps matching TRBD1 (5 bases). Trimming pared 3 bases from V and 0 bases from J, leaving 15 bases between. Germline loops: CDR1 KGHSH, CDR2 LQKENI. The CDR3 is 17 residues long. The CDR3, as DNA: TGTGCCAGCTCACCGGGACGTGGGGGGGGTAGCAATCAGCCCCAGCATTTT. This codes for CASSPGRGGGSNQPQHF.

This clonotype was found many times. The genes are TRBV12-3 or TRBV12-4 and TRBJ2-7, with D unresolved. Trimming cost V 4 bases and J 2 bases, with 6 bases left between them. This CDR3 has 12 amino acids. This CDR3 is CASSSPTYEQYF. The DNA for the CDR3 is TGTGCCAGCAGTTCACCGACCTACGAGCAGTACTTC.

DNA for the CDR3: TGTGCCAGCAGTGAAGCCTGGCAGCCCCAGCATTTT. Translated, it gives CASSEAWQPQHF. This rearrangement joins TRBV6-1 to TRBJ1-5; D gene ambiguous. The CDR3 has 12 residues. Germline lookup yields CDR1 MNHNS and CDR2 SASEGT. Trimming pared 0 bases from V and 7 bases from J, leaving 4 bases between.

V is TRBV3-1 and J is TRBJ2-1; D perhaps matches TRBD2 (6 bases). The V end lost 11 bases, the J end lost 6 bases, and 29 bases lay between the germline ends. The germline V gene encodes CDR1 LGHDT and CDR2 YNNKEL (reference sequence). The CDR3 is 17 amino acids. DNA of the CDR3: TGTGCCTGCTCCCAAGGGGCCATAGCGGAAGCTCTCAATGAGCAGTTCTTC. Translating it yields CACSQGAIAEALNEQFF.

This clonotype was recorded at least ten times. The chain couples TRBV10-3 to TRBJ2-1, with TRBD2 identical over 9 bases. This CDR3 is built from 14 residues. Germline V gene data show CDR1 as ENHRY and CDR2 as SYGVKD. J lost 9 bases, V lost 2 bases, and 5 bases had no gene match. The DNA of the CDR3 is TGTGCCATCAGTGAGGCTAGCGGGATGGCTGAGCAGTTCTTC. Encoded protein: CAISEASGMAEQFF.

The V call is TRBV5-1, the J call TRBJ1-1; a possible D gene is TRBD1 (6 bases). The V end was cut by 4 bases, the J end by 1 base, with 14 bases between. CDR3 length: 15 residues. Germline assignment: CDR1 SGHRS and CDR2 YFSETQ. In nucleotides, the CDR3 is TGCGCCAGCAGCCCGGGGGGGGCCAGGAACACTGAAGCTTTCTTT. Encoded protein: CASSPGGARNTEAFF.

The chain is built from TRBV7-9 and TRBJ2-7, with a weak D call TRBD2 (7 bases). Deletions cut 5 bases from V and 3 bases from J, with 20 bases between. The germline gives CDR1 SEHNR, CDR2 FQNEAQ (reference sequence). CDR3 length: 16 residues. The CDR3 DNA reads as TGTGCCAGCAGCACCGATCTGGGGGGGCCCTACTACGAGCAGTACTTC. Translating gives CASSTDLGGPYYEQYF.

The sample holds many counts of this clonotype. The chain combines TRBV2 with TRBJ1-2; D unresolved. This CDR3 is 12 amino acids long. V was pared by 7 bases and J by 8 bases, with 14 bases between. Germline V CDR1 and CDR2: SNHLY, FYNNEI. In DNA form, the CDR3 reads TGTGCCAGCACAGTAGGAGGGCACGGCTACACCTTC. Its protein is CASTVGGHGYTF.

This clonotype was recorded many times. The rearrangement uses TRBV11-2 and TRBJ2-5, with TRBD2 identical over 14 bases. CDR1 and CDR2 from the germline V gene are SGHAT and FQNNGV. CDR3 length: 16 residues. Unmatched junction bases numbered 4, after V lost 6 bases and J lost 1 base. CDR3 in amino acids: CASRRGTSGGQETQYF. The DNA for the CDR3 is TGTGCCAGCAGGAGAGGGACTAGCGGGGGCCAAGAGACCCAGTACTTC.

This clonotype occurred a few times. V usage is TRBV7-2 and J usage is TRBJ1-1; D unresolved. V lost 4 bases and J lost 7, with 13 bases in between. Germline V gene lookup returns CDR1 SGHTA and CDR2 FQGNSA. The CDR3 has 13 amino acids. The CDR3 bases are TGTGCCAGCAGCTCCCAACGGGCTAGTGAAGCTTTCTTT. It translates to CASSSQRASEAFF.